Listed below are T cell receptor beta chains from one sample, sequenced in a study of blood T cells in healthy people across ages. A single record per CDR3 protein comes from TCRdb applying MiXCR to the 5' RACE reads. The sample carries 730,000 or so distinct CDR3 sequences, 40% to 50% recorded once. Sample: blood. Receptor source: a man at least 80 years old in good health. Each CDR3 is given with its conserved first and last residue. D genes are given only for firm matches. Clone size is given for some rows only: seen once, a few or many times, or a class if the clone is expanded.

- TRBJ1-2 TRBV7-2 - TGTGCCAGCAGCTTAGATACCCCGACAGCCCAATTCTATGGCTACACCTTC CASSLDTPTAQFYGYTF
- TRBJ2-3 TRBV5-1 - TGCGCCAGCAGCTTTAGGGAGGCGTCTCCGGCGCAGTATTTT CASSFREASPAQYF
- TRBJ1-1 TRBV7-2 - TGTGCCAGCAGCTTAGGAGGGACGAGGGGTTGGGAAGCTTTCTTT CASSLGGTRGWEAFF
TRBD2 TRBJ2-3 TRBV3-1 - TGTGCCAGCAGCCATCAGACCCCTGGGAGCGGGGGGCCAGTAGATACGCAGTATTTT CASSHQTPGSGGPVDTQYF
- TRBJ2-7 TRBV24-1 many TGTGCCACCAGTGATCAAAACTACGAGCAGTACTTC CATSDQNYEQYF
- TRBJ2-5 TRBV6-1 few TGTGCCAGCAGTGGAGAGACTGGGCCTCGGGAGACCCAGTACTTC CASSGETGPRETQYF
TRBD1 TRBJ2-5 TRBV27 few TGTGCCAGCAGCCAAGACAGGGTTAAAGAGACCCAGTACTTC CASSQDRVKETQYF
- TRBJ1-2 TRBV27 - TGTGCCAGCAGTTTATATAAGGGCAGGGCAGTAAGCTACACCTTC CASSLYKGRAVSYTF
- TRBJ2-7 TRBV19 - TGTGCCAGTAGGAACAAGGGAACAGTTGGCGAGCAGTACTTC CASRNKGTVGEQYF
- TRBJ2-5 TRBV6-2/TRBV6-3 many TGTGCCAGCAGCTCGGTGCGAGAGACCCAGTACTTC CASSSVRETQYF
- TRBJ1-6 TRBV7-2 many TGTGCCAGCAGCCCCGAGGTTTTTAATTCACCCCTCCACTTT CASSPEVFNSPLHF
TRBD1 TRBJ2-5 TRBV9 few TGTGCCAGCAGCAGAATACAGGGGCAAGAGACCCAGTACTTC CASSRIQGQETQYF
- TRBJ2-5 TRBV25-1 few TGTGCCAGCAGTGAAATTCTTAGGGACCCCAATGAGCAGTACTTC CASSEILRDPNEQYF
TRBD1 TRBJ2-7 TRBV7-2 - TGTGCCAGAAAAAGCTTAATAGGACAGGGAAACTCCTACGAGCAGTACTTC CARKSLIGQGNSYEQYF
TRBD1 TRBJ1-1 TRBV2 few TGTGCCAGCAAACCCGGGACAGCGAACACTGAAGCTTTCTTT CASKPGTANTEAFF
- TRBJ1-6 TRBV7-2 once TGTGCCAGCAGCTGCGTCGCGGGAGATTCACCCCTCCACTTT CASSCVAGDSPLHF
- TRBJ2-2 TRBV12-3/TRBV12-4 few TGTGCCAGCAGTTTATCTAGCTGGAACGGGGAGCTGTTTTTT CASSLSSWNGELFF
- TRBJ2-7 TRBV9 once TGTGCCAGTACGTTCTCCTACGAGCAGTACTTC CASTFSYEQYF
TRBD2 TRBJ2-5 TRBV20-1 - TGCACAGCAGGTGTTAGCGGGGGAGGAGAGACCCAGTACTTC CTAGVSGGGETQYF
TRBD1 TRBJ1-2 TRBV20-1 - TGCAGTGCCAACTTCGGACAGGACTATGGCTACACCTTC CSANFGQDYGYTF
TRBD2 TRBJ2-1 TRBV6-2/TRBV6-3 few TGTGCCAGCAGTTGGACTAGCGGGAGTAGTGAGCAGTTCTTC CASSWTSGSSEQFF
- TRBJ1-1 TRBV9 - TGTGCCAGCAGCAGGACCCTAAACACTGAAACTTTCTTT CASSRTLNTETFF
TRBD1 TRBJ1-1 TRBV12-3/TRBV12-4 - TGTGCCAGCACCAATGGACAGGGGAACACTGAAGCTTTCTTT CASTNGQGNTEAFF
TRBD1 TRBJ1-5 TRBV12-3/TRBV12-4 - TGTGCCAGCAGTTTAGGAGAGGACAGGGGGCGTTATCAGCCCCAGCATTTT CASSLGEDRGRYQPQHF
TRBD1 TRBJ2-1 TRBV20-1 few TGCAGTGCTGCTCGGACAGGGGGTTCGGGCTCCTACAATGAGCAGTTCTTC CSAARTGGSGSYNEQFF
- TRBJ2-5 TRBV29-1 - TGCAGCGTTGAGCCTCTGGAGACCCAGTACTTC CSVEPLETQYF
TRBD2 TRBJ2-5 TRBV5-1 - TGCGCCAGCAGCTTGCGGACTAGCGGGAGGGATCTGGATGAGCAGTACTTC CASSLRTSGRDLDEQYF
- TRBJ2-7 TRBV7-9 - TGTGCCAGCAGCTTAGGGACAGGGAGGGAATCCTACGAGCAGTACTTC CASSLGTGRESYEQYF
TRBD1 TRBJ1-1 TRBV12-3/TRBV12-4 - TGTGCCAGCAGTTTAGGTGGGGACAGCTATGAAGCTTTCTTT CASSLGGDSYEAFF
- TRBJ2-3 TRBV6-2/TRBV6-3 once TGTGCCAGCACTGGGGCAGGGCCCACAGATACGCAGTATTTT CASTGAGPTDTQYF
TRBD1 TRBJ1-1 TRBV12-3/TRBV12-4 once TGTGCCAGCAGTTTAGGGAGGGGACAGGTGAACACTGAAGCTTTCTTT CASSLGRGQVNTEAFF
TRBD1 TRBJ2-6 TRBV6-5 few TGTGCCAGCAGTTACTCGACAGGGGCCGGGGCCAACGTCCTGACTTTC CASSYSTGAGANVLTF
TRBD2 TRBJ2-7 TRBV20-1 - TGCAGTGCTCCCCCTCTAGCGGGAGGAGGGAACGAGCAGTACTTC CSAPPLAGGGNEQYF
TRBD1 TRBJ2-2 TRBV12-3/TRBV12-4 few TGTGCCAGCACCAGACAGGGATGGACCGGGGAGCTGTTTTTT CASTRQGWTGELFF
TRBD1 TRBJ2-2 TRBV4-3 - TGCGCCAGCAGCCAGGGGAACAGGGGCTCCGGGGAGCTGTTTTTT CASSQGNRGSGELFF
- TRBJ2-7 TRBV11-2 - TGTGCCAGCAGCCAACCCGGTGAAGGGGTTAGGTCCTACGAGCAGTACTTC CASSQPGEGVRSYEQYF
- TRBJ2-1 TRBV4-3 many TGCGCCAGCAGCCCGGCCGGGGCTTACAATGAGCAGTTCTTC CASSPAGAYNEQFF
- TRBJ2-7 TRBV20-1 - TGCAGTGCTAGGGGAGCGGCTGCCTACGAGCAGTACTTC CSARGAAAYEQYF
- TRBJ2-1 TRBV15 - TGTGCCACCGCTGGCCGGGGGCGAATCTCCTACAATGAGCAGTTCTTC CATAGRGRISYNEQFF
- TRBJ2-7 TRBV29-1 many TGCAGCGTCTCCAGGGGTAGCTACGAGCAGTACTTC CSVSRGSYEQYF
- TRBJ2-1 TRBV11-1 many TGTGCCAGCAGCTTAGGGGGCGGGACAAGAAAATACAATGAGCAGTTCTTC CASSLGGGTRKYNEQFF
- TRBJ2-7 TRBV7-2 few TGTGCCAGCATTAAGGGAGTAGGAGGCTACGAGCAGTACTTC CASIKGVGGYEQYF
- TRBJ2-1 TRBV12-5 - TGTGCTAGTGGTTTGCCACTCGGAGTAAGGGGCAATGAGCAGTTCTTC CASGLPLGVRGNEQFF
TRBD2 TRBJ2-3 TRBV27 - TGTGCCAGCAGTCAGCCGGGACTAGCGGGGGGGCGAACAGATACGCAGTATTTT CASSQPGLAGGRTDTQYF
- TRBJ2-7 TRBV5-1 - TGCGCCAGCAGCTGGGAATCTGGCGGGATCCCCTCCTACGAGCAGTACTTC CASSWESGGIPSYEQYF
- TRBJ2-3 TRBV7-6 - TGTGCCAGCAGCTTAACTCTCGGGGGAGATACGCAGTATTTT CASSLTLGGDTQYF
- TRBJ1-1 TRBV25-1 - TGTGCCAGCAGTTACTGGGACTCAAAGAACACTGAAGCTTTCTTT CASSYWDSKNTEAFF
TRBD2 TRBJ2-1 TRBV6-2/TRBV6-3 - TGTGCCAGCAGTTACCGTCCGGGAGGGGCTACCTACAATGAGCAGTTCTTC CASSYRPGGATYNEQFF
- TRBJ2-3 TRBV7-2 many TGTGCCAGCAGCTTAGCGGGAGTAACGTCCGCAGATACGCAGTATTTT CASSLAGVTSADTQYF
- TRBJ2-3 TRBV5-1 - TGCGCCAGCAGCTTCAGCAGGAGCACAGATACGCAGTATTTT CASSFSRSTDTQYF
- TRBJ1-2 TRBV7-2 - TGTGCCAGCAGCACATGGGGTGGCTACACCTTC CASSTWGGYTF
TRBD1 TRBJ2-1 TRBV7-9 - TGTGCCAGCAGCTTAGCGTTCGGGACAGTCCAAGAGACCCAGTTCTTC CASSLAFGTVQETQFF
TRBD2 TRBJ2-3 TRBV20-1 - TGCAGTGCTCACTTAGCGGGGGGGCCACATACGCAGTATTTT CSAHLAGGPHTQYF